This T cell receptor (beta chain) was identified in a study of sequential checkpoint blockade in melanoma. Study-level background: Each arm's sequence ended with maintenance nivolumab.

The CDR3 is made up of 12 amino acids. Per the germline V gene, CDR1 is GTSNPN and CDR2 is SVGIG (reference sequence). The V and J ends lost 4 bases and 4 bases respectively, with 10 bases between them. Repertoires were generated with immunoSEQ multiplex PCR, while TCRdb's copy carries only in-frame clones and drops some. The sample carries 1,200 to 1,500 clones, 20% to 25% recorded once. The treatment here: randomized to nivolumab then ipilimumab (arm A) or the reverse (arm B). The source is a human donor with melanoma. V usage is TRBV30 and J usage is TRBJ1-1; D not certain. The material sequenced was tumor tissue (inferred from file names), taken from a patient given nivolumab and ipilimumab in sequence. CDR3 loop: CAWTPLGTEAFF. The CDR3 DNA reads TGTGCCTGGACTCCTTTAGGCACTGAAGCTTTCTTT.